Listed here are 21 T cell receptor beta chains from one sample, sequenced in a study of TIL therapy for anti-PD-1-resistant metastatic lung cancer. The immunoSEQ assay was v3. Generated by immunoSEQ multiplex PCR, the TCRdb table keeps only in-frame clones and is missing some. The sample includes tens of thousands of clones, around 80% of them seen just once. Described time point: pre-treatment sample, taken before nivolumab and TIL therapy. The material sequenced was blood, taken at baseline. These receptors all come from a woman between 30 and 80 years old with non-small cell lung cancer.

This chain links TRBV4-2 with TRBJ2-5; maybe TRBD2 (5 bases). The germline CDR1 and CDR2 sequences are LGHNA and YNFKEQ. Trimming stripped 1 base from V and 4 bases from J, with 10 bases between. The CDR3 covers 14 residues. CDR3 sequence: CASSQVTGRETQYF. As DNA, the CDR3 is TGTGCCAGCAGCCAAGTGACGGGGAGAGAGACCCAGTACTTC.

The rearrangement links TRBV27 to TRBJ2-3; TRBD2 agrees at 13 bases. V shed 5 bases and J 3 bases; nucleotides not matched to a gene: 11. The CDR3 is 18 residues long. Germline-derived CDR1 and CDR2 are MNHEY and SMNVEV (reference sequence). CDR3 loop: CASSLQPGLAGLTDTQYF. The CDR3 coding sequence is TGTGCCAGCAGTCTCCAACCGGGACTAGCGGGGTTAACAGATACGCAGTATTTT.

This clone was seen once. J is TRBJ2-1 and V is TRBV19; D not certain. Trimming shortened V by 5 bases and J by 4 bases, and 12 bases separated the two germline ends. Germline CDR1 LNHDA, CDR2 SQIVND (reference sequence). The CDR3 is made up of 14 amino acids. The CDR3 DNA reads TGTGCCAGTAGTCCCCCTTGGGGATACAATGAGCAGTTCTTC. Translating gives CASSPPWGYNEQFF.

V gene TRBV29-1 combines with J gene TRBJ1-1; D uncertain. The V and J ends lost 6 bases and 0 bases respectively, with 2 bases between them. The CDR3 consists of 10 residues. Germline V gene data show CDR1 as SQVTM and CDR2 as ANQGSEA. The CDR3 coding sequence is TGCAGCGTGATGAACACTGAAGCTTTCTTT. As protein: CSVMNTEAFF.

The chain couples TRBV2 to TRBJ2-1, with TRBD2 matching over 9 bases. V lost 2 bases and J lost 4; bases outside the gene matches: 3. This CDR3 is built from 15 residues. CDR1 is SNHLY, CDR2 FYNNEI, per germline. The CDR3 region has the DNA TGTGCCAGCAGTGAACGTAGCGGGAGTTACAATGAGCAGTTCTTC. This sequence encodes CASSERSGSYNEQFF.

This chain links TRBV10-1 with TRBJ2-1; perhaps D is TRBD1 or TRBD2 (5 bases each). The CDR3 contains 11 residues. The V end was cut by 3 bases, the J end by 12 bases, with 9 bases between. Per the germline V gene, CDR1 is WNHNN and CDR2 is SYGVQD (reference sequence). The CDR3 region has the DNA TGCGCCAGCAGTGAAGACGGGGCGCAGTTCTTC. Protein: CASSEDGAQFF.

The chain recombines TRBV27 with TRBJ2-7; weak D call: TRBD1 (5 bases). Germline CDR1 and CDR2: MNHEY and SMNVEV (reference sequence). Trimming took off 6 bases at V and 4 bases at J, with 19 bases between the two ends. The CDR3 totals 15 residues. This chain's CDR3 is CASSLDSTTSYEQYF. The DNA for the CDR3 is TGTGCCAGCAGCCTTGACAGCACCACTTCTTACGAGCAGTACTTC.

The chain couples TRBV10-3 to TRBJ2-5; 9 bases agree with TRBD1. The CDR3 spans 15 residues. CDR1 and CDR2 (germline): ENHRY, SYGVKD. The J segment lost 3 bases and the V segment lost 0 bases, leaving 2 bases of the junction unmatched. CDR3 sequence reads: CAISESGTGKETQYF. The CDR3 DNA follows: TGTGCCATCAGTGAGTCCGGGACAGGGAAAGAGACCCAGTACTTC.

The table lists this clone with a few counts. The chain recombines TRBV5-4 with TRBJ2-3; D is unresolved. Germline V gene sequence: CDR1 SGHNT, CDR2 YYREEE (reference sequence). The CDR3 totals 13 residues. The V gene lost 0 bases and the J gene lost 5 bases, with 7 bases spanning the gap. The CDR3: CASSLEAVDTQYF. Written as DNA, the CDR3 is TGTGCCAGCAGCTTGGAGGCGGTAGATACGCAGTATTTT.

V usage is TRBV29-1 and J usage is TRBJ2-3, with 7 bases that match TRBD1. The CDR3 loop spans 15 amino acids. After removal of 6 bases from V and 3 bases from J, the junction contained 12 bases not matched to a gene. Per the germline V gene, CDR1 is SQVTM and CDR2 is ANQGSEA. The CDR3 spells CSVAGVGGRTDTQYF. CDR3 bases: TGCAGCGTCGCTGGGGTAGGGGGCAGGACAGATACGCAGTATTTT.

DNA for the CDR3: TGTGCCAGCAGCGTTGGTGGGGGGGACTACAATGAGCAGTTCTTC. Its translation is CASSVGGGDYNEQFF. V gene TRBV9 combines with J gene TRBJ2-1; 7 nucleotides agree with TRBD2. V dropped 2 bases and J dropped 3; count of bases not matched to a gene: 5. The CDR3 contains 15 residues. Germline CDR1 is SGDLS and CDR2 is YYNGEE. Combining the CDR3 with reference TRBV9 and TRBJ2-1 gives the whole variable domain DSGVTQTPKHLITATGQRVTLRCSPRSGDLSVYWYQQSLDQGLQFLIQYYNGEERAKGNILERFSAQQFPDLHSELNLSSLELGDSALYFCASSVGGGDYNEQFFGPGTRLTVL.

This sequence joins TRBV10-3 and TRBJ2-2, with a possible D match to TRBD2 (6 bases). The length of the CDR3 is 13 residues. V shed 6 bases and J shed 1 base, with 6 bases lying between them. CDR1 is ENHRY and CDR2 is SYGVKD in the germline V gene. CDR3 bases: TGTGCCATCAGGGAGGGGAACACCGGGGAGCTGTTTTTT. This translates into CAIREGNTGELFF.

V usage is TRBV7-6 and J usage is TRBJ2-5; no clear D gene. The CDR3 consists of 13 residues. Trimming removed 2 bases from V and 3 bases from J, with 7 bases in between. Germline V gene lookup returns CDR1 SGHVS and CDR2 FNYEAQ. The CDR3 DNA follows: TGTGCCAGCAGCTTACGGCTAGAAGAGACCCAGTACTTC. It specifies CASSLRLEETQYF. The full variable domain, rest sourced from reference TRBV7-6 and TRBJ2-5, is GAGVSQSPRYKVTKRGQDVALRCDPISGHVSLYWYRQALGQGPEFLTYFNYEAQQDKSGLPNDRFSAERPEGSISTLTIQRTEQRDSAMYRCASSLRLEETQYFGPGTRLLVL.

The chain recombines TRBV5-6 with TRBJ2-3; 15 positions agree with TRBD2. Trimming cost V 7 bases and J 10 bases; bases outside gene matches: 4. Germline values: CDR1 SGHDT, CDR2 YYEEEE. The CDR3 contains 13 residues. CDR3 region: CASRGLAGGAQYF. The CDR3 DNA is TGTGCCAGCCGGGGACTAGCGGGGGGAGCGCAGTATTTT.

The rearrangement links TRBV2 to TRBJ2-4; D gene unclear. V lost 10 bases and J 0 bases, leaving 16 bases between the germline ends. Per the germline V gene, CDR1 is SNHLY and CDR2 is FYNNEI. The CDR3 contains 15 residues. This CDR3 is CATLRDELAKNIQYF. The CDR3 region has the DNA TGTGCCACCTTAAGAGATGAATTAGCCAAAAACATTCAGTACTTC.

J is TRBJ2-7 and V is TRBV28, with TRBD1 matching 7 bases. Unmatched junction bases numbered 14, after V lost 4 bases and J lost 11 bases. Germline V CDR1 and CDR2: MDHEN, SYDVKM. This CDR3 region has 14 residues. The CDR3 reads CASSSSGTDTGEYF. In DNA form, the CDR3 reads TGTGCCAGCAGTTCTTCCGGGACAGACACCGGGGAGTACTTC. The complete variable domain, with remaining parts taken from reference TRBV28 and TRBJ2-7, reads DVKVTQSSRYLVKRTGEKVFLECVQDMDHENMFWYRQDPGLGLRLIYFSYDVKMKEKGDIPEGYSVSREKKERFSLILESASTNQTSMYLCASSSSGTDTGEYFGPGTRLTVT.

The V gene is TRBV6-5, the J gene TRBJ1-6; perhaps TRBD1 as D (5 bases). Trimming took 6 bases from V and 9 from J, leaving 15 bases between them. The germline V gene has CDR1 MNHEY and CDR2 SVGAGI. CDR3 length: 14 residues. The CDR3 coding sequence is TGTGCCAGCAGGCCACCCGGGACCCCTTCACCCCTCCACTTT. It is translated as CASRPPGTPSPLHF.

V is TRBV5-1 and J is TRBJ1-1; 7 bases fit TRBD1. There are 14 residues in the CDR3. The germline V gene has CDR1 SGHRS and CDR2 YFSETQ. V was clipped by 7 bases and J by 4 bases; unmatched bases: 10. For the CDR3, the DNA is TGCGCCAGCTCCTCCGGGACAGAAGGCACTGAAGCTTTCTTT. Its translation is CASSSGTEGTEAFF.

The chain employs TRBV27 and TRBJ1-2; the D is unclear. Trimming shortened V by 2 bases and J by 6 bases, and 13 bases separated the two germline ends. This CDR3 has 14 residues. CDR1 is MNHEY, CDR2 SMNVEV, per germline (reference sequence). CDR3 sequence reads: CASSLLGRVNGYTF. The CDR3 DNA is TGTGCCAGCAGTTTACTGGGTAGGGTCAATGGCTACACCTTC.

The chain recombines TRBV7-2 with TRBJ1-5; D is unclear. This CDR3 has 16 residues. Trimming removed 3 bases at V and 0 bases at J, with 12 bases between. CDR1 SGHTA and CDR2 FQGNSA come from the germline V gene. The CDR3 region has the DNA TGTGCCAGCAGCTTTAGTCCGGGAACTAGCAATCAGCCCCAGCATTTT. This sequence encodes CASSFSPGTSNQPQHF. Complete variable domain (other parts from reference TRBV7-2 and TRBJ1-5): GAGVSQSPSNKVTEKGKDVELRCDPISGHTALYWYRQSLGQGLEFLIYFQGNSAPDKSGLPSDRFSAERTGGSVSTLTIQRTQQEDSAVYLCASSFSPGTSNQPQHFGDGTRLSIL.

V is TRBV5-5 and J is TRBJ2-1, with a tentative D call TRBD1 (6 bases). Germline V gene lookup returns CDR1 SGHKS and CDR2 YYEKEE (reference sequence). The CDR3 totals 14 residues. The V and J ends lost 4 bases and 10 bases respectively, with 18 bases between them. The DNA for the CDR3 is TGTGCCAGCAGCCGACTGTCTTTAGGACAGGAGCAGTTCTTC. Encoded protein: CASSRLSLGQEQFF.